Listed below are T cell receptor beta chains from one sample, sequenced in a study of blood T cell repertoires in COVID-19. The data were produced by immunoSEQ multiplex PCR, yet TCRdb's version contains in-frame clones alone and is incomplete. This repertoire shows about 200,000 clones, around nine tenths found once; its top ten account for about a sixth. Material: peripheral blood. The source of these receptors is a man in his fifties or sixties with COVID-19, enrolled during active disease. Each CDR3 is given with its conserved first and last residue. The D gene is left open where the match is weak. Clone size is shown for a subset of rows, as once, few, many or a class of expanded clone.

TRBJ2-2 . TRBV4-1 . TGCGCCAGCAGCCAACATGGGGCCCGAGGCACCGGGGAGCTGTTTTTT CASSQHGARGTGELFF
TRBJ2-1 TRBD2 TRBV10-3 . TGTGCCATCAGTAGTGGGACTACCAACAATGAGCAGTTCTTC CAISSGTTNNEQFF
TRBJ1-4 . TRBV7-2 . TGTGCCAGCAGCTTAGCGGGGGGGGTTGGTGAAAAACTGTTTTTT CASSLAGGVGEKLFF
TRBJ2-1 . TRBV7-3 . TGTGCCAGCAGCTTAACTCCCCTTGACAATGAGCAGTTCTTC CASSLTPLDNEQFF
TRBJ2-2 TRBD2 TRBV10-3 once TGTGCCATCACCCCTAGCGGGACGAACACCGGGGAGCTGTTTTTT CAITPSGTNTGELFF
TRBJ1-2 . TRBV27 . TGTGCCAGCAGTTTATCGGCGACAGAGTTAGCTAACTATGGCTACACCTTC CASSLSATELANYGYTF
TRBJ1-4 TRBD1 TRBV29-1 . TGCAGCGTTGTGTTTGGACAGGGTGCTGAAAAACTGTTTTTT CSVVFGQGAEKLFF
TRBJ2-5 TRBD2 TRBV18 few TGTGCCAGCTCACCAAGGCTAGCGGAAGAGACCCAGTACTTC CASSPRLAEETQYF
TRBJ1-6 TRBD1 TRBV7-6 . TGTGCCAGCAGCGAAGACGAGACAGGGGGCTACGGTTCACCCCTCCACTTT CASSEDETGGYGSPLHF
TRBJ1-4 . TRBV3-1/TRBV3-2 . TGTGCCAGCAGCCCCTTAGAGGCAGGGGCTAATGAAAAACTGTTTTTT CASSPLEAGANEKLFF
TRBJ1-2 . TRBV28 . TGTGCCAGCAGTTTGGATTACTCCGGGCAGGGGACTGGCTACACCTTC CASSLDYSGQGTGYTF
TRBJ2-5 TRBD2 TRBV5-6 . TGTGCCAGCAGTTCCCGATGGGGAGGGCGGCAAGAGACCCAGTACTTC CASSSRWGGRQETQYF
TRBJ2-1 TRBD2 TRBV29-1 . TGCAGCCCGGGGGGACTAGCGGGAAATGAGCAGTTCTTC CSPGGLAGNEQFF
TRBJ2-3 TRBD2 TRBV15 . TGTGCCACCGGTGAAGGCGGGAGCTCAGATACGCAGTATTTT CATGEGGSSDTQYF
TRBJ2-5 . TRBV6-4 . TGTGCCAGCACCGGGGAACAAGAGACCCAGTACTTC CASTGEQETQYF
TRBJ2-7 TRBD2 TRBV9 . TGTGCCAGCAGCGTAGGACTAGCGGGAGGAGGGTCCTACGAGCAGTACTTC CASSVGLAGGGSYEQYF
TRBJ1-2 TRBD1 TRBV4-2 . TGTGCCAGCAGCCAAGATCAGGGACAGGGCCAAGCTAACTATGGCTACACCTTC CASSQDQGQGQANYGYTF
TRBJ1-6 . TRBV2 . TGTGCCAGCAGTCTGGGGGCTAATTCACCCCTCCACTTT CASSLGANSPLHF
TRBJ1-1 . TRBV4-1 few TGCGCCAGCAGCCAACAGAGGGGGGGACCTGAAGCTTTCTTT CASSQQRGGPEAFF
TRBJ2-5 TRBD2 TRBV7-7 . TGTGCTAGCAGCAGGGGACTAGCGGGAGGACAAGAGACCCAGTACTTC CASSRGLAGGQETQYF
TRBJ2-5 TRBD1 TRBV2 . TGTGCCAGCAGCCCGACAGGGACCTCAGAGACCCAGTACTTC CASSPTGTSETQYF
TRBJ2-2 . TRBV10-3 . TGTGCCACCTCCAAGCAGGAATACACCGGGGAGCTGTTTTTT CATSKQEYTGELFF
TRBJ1-2 TRBD1 TRBV2 . TGTGCCAGCAGTGATGACAGGGGAAGTGGCTACACCTTC CASSDDRGSGYTF
TRBJ2-7 TRBD1 TRBV6-2/TRBV6-3 . TGTGCCAGCAGCAAGGACAGGGGGCCACCCTACGAGCAGTACTTC CASSKDRGPPYEQYF
TRBJ1-6 . TRBV2 . TGTGCCAGCAGTGAACAGGGACAAGCAGGTTCACCCCTCCACTTT CASSEQGQAGSPLHF
TRBJ2-5 . TRBV5-4 . TGTGCCAGCAGCTTGACCGGTGTTGAGCAGACCCAGTACTTC CASSLTGVEQTQYF
TRBJ2-1 . TRBV7-9 once TGTGCCAGCAGCTTAGGAAGGGGTAACGACAATGAGCAGTTCTTC CASSLGRGNDNEQFF
TRBJ2-5 . TRBV10-3 . TGTGCCATCAGTGTATCCCCGTTGGGGGGGGGAGTGGGGTCGGGACACGAGACCCAGTACTTC CAISVSPLGGGVGSGHETQYF
TRBJ1-2 TRBD1 TRBV24-1 . TGTGCCACCAGTGATACAAGGACAGGGGGCCTTGGCTACACCTTC CATSDTRTGGLGYTF
TRBJ2-7 . TRBV7-3 . TGTGCCAGCATCCTGCAGTACTTC CASILQYF